The subject of this entry is one T cell receptor (beta chain). Antigen: not known. This sample is drawn from a study of T cell responses to AZD1222 COVID-19 vaccine. Study results and limitations: A mostly white British donor set with more females was recruited, and clonal diversity was possibly underestimated. Dominant at 160-218 and 743-854, vaccine-associated CD4 TCRs also spanned spike. Nearly half of unique spike-specific TCRs reportedly avoided B.1.351 and B.1.1.7 mutated regions.

The germline V gene has CDR1 MNHEY and CDR2 SMNVEV (reference sequence). V dropped 6 bases and J dropped 1 base, with 5 bases sitting between them. The CDR3 contains 12 residues. Sequencing was performed with immunoSEQ multiplex PCR; in TCRdb, only in-frame clones are kept and a portion is missing. The data contain tens of thousands of clones, around four fifths of them singletons. This sample comprised peripheral blood, obtained 28 days after the second AZD1222 dose. This TCR was sampled from an adult who received the AZD1222 COVID-19 vaccine. The genes are TRBV27 and TRBJ2-3; no reliable D call. The CDR3 DNA reads as TGTGCCAGCAGCCGGGGCACAGATACGCAGTATTTT. Protein product: CASSRGTDTQYF.